The rows below give T cell receptor beta chains drawn from one sample of a study of blood T cell repertoires in COVID-19. Measured with immunoSEQ multiplex PCR; TCRdb has only the in-frame clones, and not every one. This table has fewer than 650,000 clones, roughly 89% appearing once. Sequencing was carried out using peripheral blood. The receptors here all came from a woman in her forties or fifties with COVID-19, enrolled during active disease. Both conserved end residues are trimmed from each CDR3. The order of the fields is CDR3 protein, J gene, V gene, D gene. A D gene is named only where the DNA matches it firmly.

ASSGTGQGALEQY	TRBJ2-7	TRBV19	TRBD1
ASWTVMNTEAF	TRBJ1-1	TRBV30	NA
AISDLRGSRGTEAF	TRBJ1-1	TRBV10-3	NA
ASSLSSYEQY	TRBJ2-7	TRBV5-5	NA
AWSVRTGNYGYT	TRBJ1-2	TRBV30	NA
ASSRLDQGSYEQY	TRBJ2-7	TRBV4-1	NA
ASSLAGSQTGGYT	TRBJ1-2	TRBV5-1	NA
ASSLNRVNTEAF	TRBJ1-1	TRBV4-2	NA
ASSFYGGKPEAF	TRBJ1-1	TRBV28	NA
ASSRTGHDLNTGELF	TRBJ2-2	TRBV28	NA
ASSPGRGTTGELF	TRBJ2-2	TRBV11-1	NA
ASSLLGTGFSPLH	TRBJ1-6	TRBV7-9	TRBD1
SVKNTEAF	TRBJ1-1	TRBV20-1	NA
ASSVGGGALTSYEQY	TRBJ2-7	TRBV9	TRBD2
ASNGQGLDEQY	TRBJ2-7	TRBV6-5	TRBD1
SVEDRQGQQY	TRBJ2-7	TRBV29-1	TRBD1
ASSGQGYNEQF	TRBJ2-1	TRBV2	TRBD1
ASSIEGSRDQPQH	TRBJ1-5	TRBV19	NA
ASCSGQGSSLH	TRBJ1-6	TRBV12-3/TRBV12-4	TRBD1
ASSYSGGAWDTQY	TRBJ2-3	TRBV5-1	TRBD2
AISDRGSSSYEQY	TRBJ2-7	TRBV10-3	NA
ASTRDTDNSPLH	TRBJ1-6	TRBV6-5	NA
ASLGTSTY	TRBJ2-3	TRBV2	TRBD2
ASSLGIRDRSSYEQY	TRBJ2-7	TRBV11-2	TRBD1
ASSPPDRFFSYEQY	TRBJ2-7	TRBV18	NA
ARGTWETGGLGELF	TRBJ2-2	TRBV27	TRBD1
AWSGWTGEY	TRBJ2-7	TRBV30	NA
ASSLGLNYGYT	TRBJ1-2	TRBV3-1/TRBV3-2	NA
ASSPLGDSWNYGYT	TRBJ1-2	TRBV5-4	NA